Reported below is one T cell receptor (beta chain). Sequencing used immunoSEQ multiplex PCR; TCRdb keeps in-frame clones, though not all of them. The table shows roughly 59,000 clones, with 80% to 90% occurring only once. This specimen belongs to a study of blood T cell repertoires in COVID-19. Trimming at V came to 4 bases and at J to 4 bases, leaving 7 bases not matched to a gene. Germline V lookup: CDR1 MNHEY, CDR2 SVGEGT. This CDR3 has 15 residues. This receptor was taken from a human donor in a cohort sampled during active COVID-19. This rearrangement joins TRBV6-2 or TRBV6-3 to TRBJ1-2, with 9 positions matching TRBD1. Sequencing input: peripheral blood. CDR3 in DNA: TGTGCCAGCAGTTTTCCGGGACAGGGACTCTATGGCTACACCTTC. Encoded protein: CASSFPGQGLYGYTF.